The present TCR beta chain was sequenced within a study of early T cells in non-severe SARS-CoV-2 infection. Study-level background: Sequencing used unsorted whole-blood bulk RNA, so chains lack pairing. Findings of the study overall: Anti-spike CD8 responses were favored by VDJdb matching, which missed private and CD4 specificities.

The CDR3 is 14 amino acids. Trimming took 1 base from V and 6 from J, leaving 13 bases between them. This clonotype occurred many times. As yet, its antigen is unknown. As part of library construction, unique molecular identifiers were attached to individual cDNA molecules. TCRdb passed the 5' RACE reads through MiXCR, listing each CDR3 protein once. Of under 85,000 distinct CDR3 sequences detected, over 9.5% appear once; the ten largest clones hold approximately 6.4%. This receptor was taken from an adult who was a healthcare worker with PCR-confirmed SARS-CoV-2 infection or an uninfected control (not recorded which). Sequenced sample: whole blood. J is TRBJ2-7 and V is TRBV12-3 or TRBV12-4, with a weak D call TRBD2 (5 bases). This CDR3 is CASSLGRLEGEQYF. In DNA, the CDR3 is TGTGCCAGCAGTTTAGGGCGCCTAGAGGGCGAGCAGTACTTC.